Listed here are 6 T cell receptor beta chains from one sample, sequenced in a study of CD8 T cells in ankylosing spondylitis. TCRdb itself ran the 5' RACE reads through MiXCR, one entry per CDR3 protein. The table shows about 140,000 distinct CDR3 sequences, with approximately 9.2% occurring only once. The sample comprised synovial fluid, either unsorted or a sorted T cell fraction (not recorded which). The origin of the receptors is a male donor with ankylosing spondylitis.

Many counts were recorded for this clonotype. This chain joins TRBV9 and TRBJ2-7; 9 nucleotides match TRBD1. V lost 4 bases, J lost 7 bases, and 12 bases stayed unmatched. CDR3 length: 15 residues. Germline CDR1 SGDLS, CDR2 YYNGEE. The CDR3 loop is CASSPEQGTGREQYF. CDR3 bases: TGTGCCAGCAGCCCGGAGCAGGGGACAGGGCGAGAGCAGTACTTC.

This clonotype was counted many times. The chain couples TRBV20-1 to TRBJ2-7, with 9 bases lining up with TRBD1. The CDR3 totals 13 residues. Per germline, CDR1 DFQATT and CDR2 SNEGSKA (reference sequence). V lost 6 bases to trimming and J lost 2 bases; unmatched junction nucleotides: 5. The CDR3 bases are TGCAGTGCGGGGAGGACAGGGGCCTACGAGCAGTACTTC. The encoded protein is CSAGRTGAYEQYF.

There are many counts of this clonotype. The gene calls are TRBV4-2 and TRBJ2-1; D unclear. V was clipped by 4 bases and J by 4 bases, with 8 bases between them. The CDR3 is 13 amino acids. Germline V CDR1 and CDR2: LGHNA, YNFKEQ. The CDR3 loop is CASSLTVYNEQFF. Here the CDR3 DNA reads TGTGCCAGCAGCCTAACAGTTTACAATGAGCAGTTCTTC.

This clonotype was recorded at least ten times. The V gene is TRBV12-3 or TRBV12-4, the J gene TRBJ1-1; the D gene is possibly TRBD1 (5 bases). The CDR3 contains 15 residues. The germline V and J ends were trimmed by 3 bases and 0 bases, with 11 bases remaining between them. The CDR3 DNA follows: TGTGCCAGCAGTTTCGTGACAGTCATGAACACTGAAGCTTTCTTT. The encoded protein is CASSFVTVMNTEAFF.

Ten or more counts support this clonotype. The gene calls are TRBV28 and TRBJ1-1, with D unclear. The germline V and J ends were trimmed by 8 bases and 2 bases, with 9 bases remaining between them. In germline, CDR1 is MDHEN, CDR2 SYDVKM. The CDR3 consists of 12 residues. CDR3 DNA sequence: TGTGCCAGCGGCACACTTAACACTGAAGCTTTCTTT. Protein product: CASGTLNTEAFF. The full variable domain, rest sourced from reference TRBV28 and TRBJ1-1, is DVKVTQSSRYLVKRTGEKVFLECVQDMDHENMFWYRQDPGLGLRLIYFSYDVKMKEKGDIPEGYSVSREKKERFSLILESASTNQTSMYLCASGTLNTEAFFGQGTRLTVV.

The genes are TRBV6-5 and TRBJ1-1; D unresolved. Trimming took 0 bases from V and 2 from J, leaving 10 bases between them. The CDR3 consists of 15 residues. Germline CDR1 is MNHEY and CDR2 is SVGAGI. The CDR3 is CASSYSPGVNTEAFF. The CDR3 DNA reads TGTGCCAGCAGTTACTCGCCAGGAGTAAACACTGAAGCTTTCTTT.